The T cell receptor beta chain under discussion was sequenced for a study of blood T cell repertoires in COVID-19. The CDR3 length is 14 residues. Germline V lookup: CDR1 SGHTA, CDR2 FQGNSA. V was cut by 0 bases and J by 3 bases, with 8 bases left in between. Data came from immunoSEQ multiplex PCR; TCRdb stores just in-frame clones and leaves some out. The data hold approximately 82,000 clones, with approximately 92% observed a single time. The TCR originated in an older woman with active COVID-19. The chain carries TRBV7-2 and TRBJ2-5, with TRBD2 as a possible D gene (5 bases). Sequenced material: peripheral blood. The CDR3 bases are TGTGCCAGCAGCTTAGCGTCGGGGAAAGAGACCCAGTACTTC. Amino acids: CASSLASGKETQYF.